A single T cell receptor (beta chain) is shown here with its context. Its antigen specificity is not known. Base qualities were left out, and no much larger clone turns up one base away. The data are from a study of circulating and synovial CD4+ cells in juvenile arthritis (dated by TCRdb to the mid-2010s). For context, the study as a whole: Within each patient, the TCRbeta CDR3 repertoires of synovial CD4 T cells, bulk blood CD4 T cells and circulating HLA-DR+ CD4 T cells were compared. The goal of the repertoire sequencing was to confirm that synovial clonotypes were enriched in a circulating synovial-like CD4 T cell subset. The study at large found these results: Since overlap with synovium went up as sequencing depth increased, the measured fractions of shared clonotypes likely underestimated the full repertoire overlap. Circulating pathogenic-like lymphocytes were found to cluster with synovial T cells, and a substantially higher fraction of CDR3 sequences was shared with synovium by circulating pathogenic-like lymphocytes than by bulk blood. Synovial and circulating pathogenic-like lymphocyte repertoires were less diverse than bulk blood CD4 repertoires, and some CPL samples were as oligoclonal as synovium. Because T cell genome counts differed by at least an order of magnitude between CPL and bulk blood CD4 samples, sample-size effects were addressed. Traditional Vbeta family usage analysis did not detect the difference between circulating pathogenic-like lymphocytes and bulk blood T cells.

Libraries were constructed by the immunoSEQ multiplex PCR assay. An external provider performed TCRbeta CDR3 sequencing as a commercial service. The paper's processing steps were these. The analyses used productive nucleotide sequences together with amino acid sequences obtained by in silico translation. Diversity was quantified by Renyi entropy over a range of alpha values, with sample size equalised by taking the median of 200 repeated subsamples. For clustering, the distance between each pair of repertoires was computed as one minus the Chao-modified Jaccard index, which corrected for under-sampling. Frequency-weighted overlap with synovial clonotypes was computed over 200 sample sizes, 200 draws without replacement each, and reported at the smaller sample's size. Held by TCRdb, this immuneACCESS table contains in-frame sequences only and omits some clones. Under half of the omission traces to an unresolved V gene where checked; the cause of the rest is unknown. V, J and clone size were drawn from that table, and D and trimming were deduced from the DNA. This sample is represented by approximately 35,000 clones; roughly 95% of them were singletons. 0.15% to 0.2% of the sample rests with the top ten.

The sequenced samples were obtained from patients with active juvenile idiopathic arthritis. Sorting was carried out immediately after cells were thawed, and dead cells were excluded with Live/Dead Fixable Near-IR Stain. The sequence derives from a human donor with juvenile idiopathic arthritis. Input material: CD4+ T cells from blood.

The nucleotides read TGTGCCAGCAGCGTCGACAATGGAAACACCATATATTTT. Translated, this is CASSVDNGNTIYF. The chain uses TRBV9 and TRBJ1-3, with an unclear D gene assignment. The germline V gene encodes CDR1 SGDLS and CDR2 YYNGEE. There are 13 amino acids in the CDR3, from cysteine to phenylalanine inclusive. Only CDR3 DNA is held: 39 bases, read in frame from base 1. V loses 2 bases of germline sequence and J loses 3 bases, and the interval between the two ends is 6 bases.